The 10 T cell receptor beta chains in this list originate from one sample, sequenced in a study of identifying expanded T cells in peripheral blood (dated by TCRdb to the late 2010s). Receptor libraries were prepared by the immunoSEQ multiplex PCR assay. In TCRdb, the immuneACCESS table is reduced to in-frame sequences with V and J assigned. These tables do not hold every clone; where another copy was compared, an unresolved V gene accounts for under half, and the others remain unexplained. Across this sample there are tens of thousands of clones, with about 88% seen only once. The biggest ten clones account for roughly 2.8% of the sample. The sequenced sample consisted of blood. Receptor source: a person aged 18-70 years in good health.

V gene TRBV30 combines with J gene TRBJ1-3; tentative D call: TRBD1 (5 bases). Germline V gene data show CDR1 as GTSNPN and CDR2 as SVGIG (reference sequence). Trimming took 1 base from V and 4 from J, leaving 11 bases between them. The CDR3 is 14 amino acids. This chain's CDR3 is CAWSADSLGNTIYF. CDR3 sequence (DNA): TGTGCCTGGAGTGCCGACAGCTTAGGAAACACCATATATTTT.

This chain connects TRBV7-4 to TRBJ1-5; D remains unclear. Per germline, CDR1 SGHVT and CDR2 SQSDAQ. The CDR3 consists of 13 residues. V lost 0 bases and J 3 bases, leaving 3 bases between the germline ends. The CDR3 DNA reads as TGTGCCAGCAGCTTAGCAAACAATCAGCCCCAGCATTTT. Translated: CASSLANNQPQHF.

J is TRBJ2-1 and V is TRBV4-1; 10 positions match TRBD2. CDR3 length: 16 amino acids. Germline V gene data show CDR1 as MGHRA and CDR2 as YSYEKL. J gave up 6 bases and V 4 bases, and 9 bases lay outside the gene matches. The CDR3 bases are TGCGCCAGCAGCCGAGCTAGCGGGAGTTGGGGCAATGAGCAGTTCTTC. The encoded protein is CASSRASGSWGNEQFF.

The chain couples TRBV6-1 to TRBJ1-3; D possibly corresponds to TRBD1 (5 bases). The CDR3 extends over 15 amino acids. Germline V gives CDR1 MNHNS, CDR2 SASEGT. Trimming stripped 7 bases from V and 2 bases from J, with 15 bases between. The CDR3 loop reads CASKQGRGAGNTIYF. CDR3 DNA: TGTGCCAGCAAGCAGGGAAGGGGAGCTGGAAACACCATATATTTT.

The rearrangement uses TRBV19 and TRBJ1-4, with a tentative D call TRBD1 (6 bases). Between the trimmed V and J ends, which lost 7 bases and 5 bases, there was a span of 11 bases. Germline V gene sequence: CDR1 LNHDA, CDR2 SQIVND (reference sequence). The CDR3 contains 13 residues. This CDR3 reads CASKGRGNEKLFF. In nucleotides, the CDR3 is TGTGCCAGTAAAGGGAGGGGGAATGAAAAACTGTTTTTT.

The chain employs TRBV7-6 and TRBJ2-1, with TRBD1 matching over 7 bases. CDR3 length: 12 residues. The germline V gene encodes CDR1 SGHVS and CDR2 FNYEAQ. The V and J ends lost 1 base and 10 bases, in that order; junction bases with no gene match: 1. CDR3 sequence reads: CASSLVGQEQFF. The CDR3 DNA reads as TGTGCCAGCAGCTTAGTGGGACAGGAGCAGTTCTTC.

This chain uses TRBV9 with TRBJ2-3, with D possibly matching TRBD1 (6 bases). Germline CDR1 is SGDLS and CDR2 is YYNGEE. Deletions cut 0 bases from V and 0 bases from J, with 11 bases between. This CDR3 region has 16 residues. The CDR3 DNA is TGTGCCAGCAGCGTAGCGTCGGGACAAAGCACAGATACGCAGTATTTT. As protein: CASSVASGQSTDTQYF. Full variable domain (outside the CDR3, taken from reference TRBV9 and TRBJ2-3): DSGVTQTPKHLITATGQRVTLRCSPRSGDLSVYWYQQSLDQGLQFLIQYYNGEERAKGNILERFSAQQFPDLHSELNLSSLELGDSALYFCASSVASGQSTDTQYFGPGTRLTVL.

This clone was recorded once. The chain links TRBV27 to TRBJ2-7, with 9 bases matching TRBD1. Unmatched junction bases numbered 9, after V lost 6 bases and J lost 3 bases. The CDR3 has 15 residues. Germline loops: CDR1 MNHEY, CDR2 SMNVEV (reference sequence). The CDR3 DNA sequence: TGTGCCAGCAGGGGAGGACAGGGGAGGCTCTACGAGCAGTACTTC. This translates into CASRGGQGRLYEQYF.

Remarks on this clone: At one end the junction does not follow the germline gene, possibly because of a read error. The chain employs TRBV28 and TRBJ1-2; no firm D call. Germline V CDR1 and CDR2: MDHEN, SYDVKM. This CDR3 is 13 amino acids long. The CDR3 bases are TGTGCCACCAGTAGAGGTCCGGGAGATGGCTACACCTTC. This sequence encodes CATSRGPGDGYTF.

The chain carries TRBV27 and TRBJ2-4; D is perhaps TRBD2 (7 bases). The CDR3 spans 15 residues. CDR1 is MNHEY and CDR2 is SMNVEV in the germline V gene (reference sequence). V lost 3 bases and J lost 1, with 10 bases in between. CDR3 residues: CASSFGGAAKNIQYF. The CDR3 DNA reads as TGTGCCAGCAGTTTTGGGGGGGCGGCCAAAAACATTCAGTACTTC.